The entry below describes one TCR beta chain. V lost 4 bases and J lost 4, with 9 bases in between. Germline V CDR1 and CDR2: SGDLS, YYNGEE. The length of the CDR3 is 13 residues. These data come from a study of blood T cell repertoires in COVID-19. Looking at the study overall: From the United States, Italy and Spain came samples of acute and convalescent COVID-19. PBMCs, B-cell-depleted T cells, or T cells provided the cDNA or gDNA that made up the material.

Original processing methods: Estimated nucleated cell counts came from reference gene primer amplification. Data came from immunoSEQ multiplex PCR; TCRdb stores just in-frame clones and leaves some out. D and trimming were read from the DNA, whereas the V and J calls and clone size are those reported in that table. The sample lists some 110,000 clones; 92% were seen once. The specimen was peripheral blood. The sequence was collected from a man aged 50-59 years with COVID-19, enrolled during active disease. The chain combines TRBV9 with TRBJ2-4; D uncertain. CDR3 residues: CASSLTEKNIQYF. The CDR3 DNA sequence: TGTGCCAGCAGCCTAACGGAGAAAAACATTCAGTACTTC. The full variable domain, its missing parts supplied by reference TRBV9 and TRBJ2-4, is DSGVTQTPKHLITATGQRVTLRCSPRSGDLSVYWYQQSLDQGLQFLIQYYNGEERAKGNILERFSAQQFPDLHSELNLSSLELGDSALYFCASSLTEKNIQYFGAGTRLSVL.